The clone carrying this T cell receptor beta chain occurred many times. Its antigen is unidentified. This beta chain was picked up by a library intended for alpha chains and is off target, so its count carries little meaning. From the 5' RACE reads, TCRdb called clonotypes with MiXCR, one entry per CDR3 protein. In the table there are about 16,000 distinct CDR3 sequences, 6% to 7% of which are singletons. This sample was included in a study of spatial heterogeneity in lung cancer. The study's findings and limits: The study found that expanded intratumoral alpha and beta TCR counts tracked tumor mutation counts.

The CDR3 has 15 residues. V was clipped by 4 bases and J by 3 bases; unmatched bases: 8. Germline values: CDR1 LGHNA, CDR2 YNFKEQ. Time point noted: sample taken at primary tumor resection. The sequence derives from a female donor with early-stage non-small cell lung cancer. The J gene is TRBJ2-7, the V gene TRBV4-2; TRBD1 matches 8 bases. The sample here was lung tumor tissue, taken at surgery. CDR3 sequence (DNA): TGTGCCAGCAGCCCCGGGACAGGCTCTGTCTACGAGCAGTACTTC. Amino acids: CASSPGTGSVYEQYF.